This T cell receptor beta chain originates from a study of CD8+ T cells in alopecia areata (dated by TCRdb to between 2017 and 2018). At the level of the whole study: The treated patients, all with moderate-to-severe alopecia areata, were enrolled in an open-label pilot trial of oral tofacitinib given at 5 to 10 mg twice daily. Patients stayed on tofacitinib for 6 to 18 months and then had 6 months of follow-up off drug so that delayed response and recurrence could be assessed. To study T cell clonal expansion in alopecia areata, the researchers applied high-throughput TCRbeta sequencing to both the C3H/HeJ mouse model and human patients. Human TCRbeta sequencing covered scalp tissue and sorted CD4+ and CD8+ peripheral blood T cells from patchy and totalis/universalis alopecia areata patients and healthy controls. Biopsies were taken from tofacitinib-treated patients at baseline and at 4 and 24 weeks of treatment, and a later scalp biopsy was taken in several of the tofacitinib-treated patients. Scalp clonality was compared across normal scalp (n=4), patchy alopecia areata scalp (n=8), and alopecia totalis/universalis scalp (n=8). RNA came from the PAXgene miRNA kit for fixed scalp, the miRNeasy kit for PBMCs, and the RNeasy kit for mouse skin. TCRbeta CDR3 regions were amplified by immunoSEQ multiplex PCR using 35 Vbeta forward and 13 Jbeta reverse primers.

This clone has more than one count but fewer than ten. It lacks a known antigen. Within one base of it there is no much larger clone, and no base qualities were kept. The paper as a whole reports these results and caveats: Higher clonality and more expanded CD8+ clones were observed in lesional scalp than in normal scalp, particularly in alopecia totalis/universalis, a finding suggestive of antigenic drive. Unlike mouse skin, which is dominated by gammadelta T cells, normal human skin has resident alphabeta T cells that are also sequenced, and this complicates analysis of the scalp TCR repertoire. Shared TCR sequences between patients were less evident than in mice, which may be partly attributable to HLA diversity in the patient population.

Interpreted using the paper, the time point label stands for: baseline before oral tofacitinib. From alopecia areata patients, peripheral blood was collected along with lesional scalp punch biopsies. PBMCs were isolated by density centrifugation and stained for CD3, CD4 and CD8, and CD4+ and CD8+ T cells were sorted on a FACSAria. The library was generated by the immunoSEQ multiplex PCR assay. For TCR sequencing, RNA was extracted from every sample and reverse transcribed into cDNA to serve as template. First-strand cDNA was synthesized with SuperScript III using a 2:1 mix of oligo-dT and random hexamers. Amplification bias was assessed with a synthetic immune receptor repertoire, and residual bias was removed computationally. Per the authors' processing: After raw reads were preprocessed to remove errors, the CDR3 was defined following IMGT conventions as running from the conserved cysteine to phenylalanine. To get clonality, Shannon entropy was normalized by log2 of the number of productive unique TCRs and the result was subtracted from 1. CD4 or CD8 identity of scalp clones was inferred by cross-referencing scalp TCRbeta sequences with sorted blood CD4 and CD8 repertoires. The source is immuneACCESS, and TCRdb retained only in-frame sequences with V and J called. Part of the clones is not carried over; for the studies checked, unresolved V genes explain less than half of this, and the remainder is unexplained. The D gene and trimming were derived from the DNA, and the V and J assignments and clone size from that table. The sample has 150,000 to 190,000 clones on record, around 55% of them singletons. The ten top clones hold roughly a fifth of the sample.

CDR1 is given as MNHEY and CDR2 as SVGAGI, both from the germline V gene. From the cysteine up to the phenylalanine, the CDR3 has a length of 13 residues. Of all the DNA, just the CDR3 is kept, 39 bases in frame from base 1. Cut back by 0 bases and 9 bases, the V and J ends lie 9 bases apart. This specimen was CD8+ T cells sorted from blood, taken at week 0. This TCR came from a human donor with alopecia areata. This sequence uses TRBV6-5 and TRBJ2-1; no D gene can be assigned with confidence. The DNA sequence is given as TGTGCCAGCAGTTACTCGCGGAGTGGTGAGCAGTTCTTC. This gives the protein CASSYSRSGEQFF.